The 10 T cell receptor beta chains in this list originate from one sample, sequenced in a study of blood T cell repertoires in COVID-19. Measured with immunoSEQ multiplex PCR; TCRdb has only the in-frame clones, and not every one. Among roughly 120,000 clones, around 79% were seen once, and the ten largest hold 16%. Sequences were obtained from peripheral blood. The receptors originated from a woman older than 75 with active or convalescent COVID-19.

V is TRBV19 and J is TRBJ2-2, with 9 bases lining up with TRBD2. This CDR3 is built from 16 residues. Germline V lookup: CDR1 LNHDA, CDR2 SQIVND (reference sequence). Trimming at V came to 6 bases and at J to 7 bases, leaving 12 bases not matched to a gene. The CDR3 sequence: CASSPLRTSVIGELFF. The CDR3 DNA follows: TGTGCCAGTAGCCCCCTTCGGACTAGCGTTATCGGGGAGCTGTTTTTT.

The chain joins TRBV11-2 to TRBJ2-1; D uncertain. CDR3 length equals 15 residues. Germline assignment: CDR1 SGHAT and CDR2 FQNNGV. Trimming took 4 bases from V and 7 from J, leaving 17 bases between them. The CDR3 sequence: CASSSLALGTNEQFF. DNA of the CDR3: TGTGCCAGCAGCTCCCTGGCCCTTGGTACAAATGAGCAGTTCTTC.

This chain uses TRBV6-6 with TRBJ2-5; 7 bases line up with TRBD2. V shed 5 bases and J 5 bases; nucleotides not matched to a gene: 8. The V gene's germline CDR1 is MNHNY and CDR2 SVGAGI (reference sequence). There are 14 residues in the CDR3. The CDR3 reads CASSPSGAGETQYF. The CDR3 coding sequence is TGTGCCAGCAGTCCTAGCGGAGCCGGGGAGACCCAGTACTTC.

This chain links TRBV5-1 with TRBJ2-5, with D maybe TRBD2 (5 bases). CDR1 is SGHRS and CDR2 is YFSETQ in the germline V gene. Trimming removed 0 bases from V and 2 bases from J, with 14 bases in between. This CDR3 is built from 16 residues. CDR3 sequence: CASSLEPAEYQETQYF. The CDR3 coding sequence is TGCGCCAGCAGCTTGGAGCCAGCGGAATATCAAGAGACCCAGTACTTC.

Notes on this clone: Other DNA sequences of this sample code for an identical CDR3. The CDR3 DNA is TGTGCCAGCAGTGACCAGGGAAGTGGCTACGAGCAGTACTTC. This gives the protein CASSDQGSGYEQYF. This chain links TRBV2 with TRBJ2-7; tentatively, D is TRBD1 (5 bases). The CDR3 loop spans 14 amino acids. V was pared by 3 bases and J by 3 bases, with 12 bases between. Germline V gene data show CDR1 as SNHLY and CDR2 as FYNNEI.

The chain joins TRBV7-2 to TRBJ2-1; tentatively, D is TRBD1 (6 bases). Germline CDR1 SGHTA, CDR2 FQGNSA. Between the trimmed V and J ends, which lost 4 bases and 9 bases, there was a span of 13 bases. The CDR3 runs to 13 residues. The CDR3 DNA reads TGTGCCAGCAGCTCCCGACAGGCAGGTGAGCAGTTCTTC. This codes for CASSSRQAGEQFF. Looking up the rest from reference TRBV7-2 and TRBJ2-1 gives the full variable domain: GAGVSQSPSNKVTEKGKDVELRCDPISGHTALYWYRQSLGQGLEFLIYFQGNSAPDKSGLPSDRFSAERTGGSVSTLTIQRTQQEDSAVYLCASSSRQAGEQFFGPGTRLTVL.

The rearrangement uses TRBV4-1 and TRBJ2-7; no firm D call. V was clipped by 0 bases and J by 2 bases, with 17 bases between them. CDR1 and CDR2 from the germline V gene are MGHRA and YSYEKL. This CDR3 is built from 17 residues. As DNA, the CDR3 is TGCGCCAGCAGCCAAGATCCTTTAGTAACGCTAACCTACGAGCAGTACTTC. This encodes CASSQDPLVTLTYEQYF.

This clone was seen at least ten times. The rearrangement uses TRBV12-3 or TRBV12-4 and TRBJ2-3; TRBD2 matches 7 bases. Trimming at V came to 8 bases and at J to 0 bases, leaving 2 bases not matched to a gene. CDR3 length: 13 residues. CDR3 coding DNA: TGTGCCAGCGAGCGGGGAAGCACAGATACGCAGTATTTT. As protein: CASERGSTDTQYF.

V gene TRBV9 combines with J gene TRBJ2-7, with 9 bases fitting TRBD1. Germline values: CDR1 SGDLS, CDR2 YYNGEE. The ends lost 4 bases at V and 3 bases at J; junction bases unmatched: 8. This CDR3 comprises 15 residues. This chain's CDR3 is CASSRTTGGSYEQYF. CDR3 nucleotides: TGTGCCAGCAGCAGGACGACAGGGGGAAGCTACGAGCAGTACTTC.

This clone has a handful of counts. This rearrangement joins TRBV6-5 to TRBJ1-2, with D hard to call. Trimming pared 8 bases from V and 5 bases from J, leaving 21 bases between. Germline CDR1 is MNHEY and CDR2 is SVGAGI. The CDR3 is made up of 15 amino acids. The CDR3 DNA is TGTGCCAGCGTGGAGGGCCCCGGTTTCCCGTATGGCTACACCTTC. Translated, it gives CASVEGPGFPYGYTF.